This is a list of T cell receptor beta chains from one sample in a study of blood T cell repertoires in COVID-19. Generated by immunoSEQ multiplex PCR, the TCRdb table keeps only in-frame clones and is missing some. This table holds approximately 240,000 clones, approximately 83% found once. Sequencing input: peripheral blood. These receptors were collected from a human donor in a cohort sampled during active COVID-19. CDR3s include the opening cysteine and the closing phenylalanine or tryptophan. A D gene is named only where the DNA matches it firmly. Clone sizes are given selectively: once, few, many, or a class where the clone is expanded.

v_call	d_call	j_call	clone_size	cdr3_nt	cdr3_aa
TRBV5-1	TRBD1	TRBJ1-3	NA	TGCGCCAGCAGCTTGGGACAGGGGGCCACAGGAAACACCATATATTTT	CASSLGQGATGNTIYF
TRBV12-5	NA	TRBJ2-5	NA	TGTGCTAGTGGTTTGGCGACAGGATCCGGGGAGACCCAGTACTTC	CASGLATGSGETQYF
TRBV19	NA	TRBJ1-2	NA	TGTGCCAGTAGTACTGGACAGAGCTATGGCTACACCTTC	CASSTGQSYGYTF
TRBV6-5	NA	TRBJ2-2	NA	TGTGCCAGCAGCCCCGACACTGGGGAGCTGTTTTTT	CASSPDTGELFF
TRBV2	TRBD2	TRBJ2-3	NA	TGTACTACTAGCGGGGGCACAGATACGCAGTATTTT	CTTSGGTDTQYF
TRBV19	TRBD2	TRBJ2-3	NA	TGTGCCAGTAGTTTAGGCTCGGGGGGGACTAGCACAGATACGCAGTATTTT	CASSLGSGGTSTDTQYF
TRBV11-2	NA	TRBJ2-5	once	TGTGCCAGCAGCTTTATTGGACAGACCCAAGAGACCCAGTACTTC	CASSFIGQTQETQYF
TRBV24-1	NA	TRBJ1-4	NA	TGTGCCACCAGTGGAGGGTCTAATGAAAAACTGTTTTTT	CATSGGSNEKLFF
TRBV7-8	TRBD1	TRBJ1-6	NA	TGTGCCAGCAGCTCCCGGGGACAGTCAAATTCACCCCTCCACTTT	CASSSRGQSNSPLHF
TRBV29-1	NA	TRBJ2-7	few	TGCACGGAGGACGTCTACGAGCAGTACTTC	CTEDVYEQYF
TRBV6-4	NA	TRBJ2-2	NA	TGTGCCAGGCGACAGGGGAGGGTCCCCGGGGAGCTGTTTTTT	CARRQGRVPGELFF
TRBV7-2	NA	TRBJ1-5	NA	TGTGCCAGCAGCTTAGCTCGAGAACAGGGACGAATTAGACCCCAGCATTTT	CASSLAREQGRIRPQHF
TRBV20-1	NA	TRBJ2-5	few	TGCAGTGCCCGGTTTCAAGAGACCCAGTACTTC	CSARFQETQYF
TRBV6-5	TRBD1	TRBJ2-1	NA	TGTGCCAGCAGTTACGGAGGACAGGGAAGGGACAATGAGCAGTTCTTC	CASSYGGQGRDNEQFF
TRBV24-1	NA	TRBJ2-1	NA	TGTGCCACCAGTGATACGGCCCTTCGTCAGGGTGAGCAGTTCTTC	CATSDTALRQGEQFF
TRBV7-9	TRBD2	TRBJ2-2	NA	TGTGCCAGCAGCAAGACTAGCGCGACCCGCTGGGGCACCGGGGAGCTGTTTTTT	CASSKTSATRWGTGELFF
TRBV5-4	TRBD1	TRBJ2-1	NA	TGTGCCAGCACCTGGACAGGGCGAAATGAGCAGTTCTTC	CASTWTGRNEQFF
TRBV11-2	NA	TRBJ2-3	NA	TGTGCCAGCAGCTCATACACCGATACGCAGTATTTT	CASSSYTDTQYF
TRBV15	NA	TRBJ1-2	NA	TGTGCCACCAGCAGATTACTCGCCGCAGGGGAGTGGGGCTATGGCTACACCTTC	CATSRLLAAGEWGYGYTF
TRBV9	TRBD2	TRBJ2-1	NA	TGTGCCAGCAGCGACAGTGGGCGGGGGGGTTACAATGAGCAGTTCTTC	CASSDSGRGGYNEQFF
TRBV4-1	TRBD2	TRBJ2-3	NA	TGCGCCAGCAGCCAAACTAGGACTAGCGGGATTGTAATAGGCACAGATACGCAGTATTTT	CASSQTRTSGIVIGTDTQYF
TRBV27	TRBD1	TRBJ1-1	NA	TGTGCCAGCACCCTAAACCCAGGGGGGAACACTGAAGCTTTCTTT	CASTLNPGGNTEAFF
TRBV4-2	NA	TRBJ1-1	few	TGTGCCAGCAGCCCTTTCAGGGAGGGTTCGGACACTGAAGCTTTCTTT	CASSPFREGSDTEAFF
TRBV19	NA	TRBJ1-6	NA	TGTGCCGCTACCGGCGGTAATTCACCCCTCCACTTT	CAATGGNSPLHF
TRBV11-2	NA	TRBJ2-7	NA	TGTGCCAGCAGCCCCAGGGCTTCTTTACCCTACGAGCAGTACTTC	CASSPRASLPYEQYF
TRBV5-1	TRBD1	TRBJ1-1	NA	TGCGCCAGCAGTTTCAGAGACAGGGGCGGGACTGAAGCTTTCTTT	CASSFRDRGGTEAFF
TRBV10-3	TRBD1	TRBJ2-1	NA	TGTGCCATCAGCAATCTAGGACAGGGGGAGAATGAGCAGTTCTTC	CAISNLGQGENEQFF
TRBV7-9	TRBD1	TRBJ2-7	few	TGTGCCAGCAGCCCCACACAGGGGAGTCCCTACGAGCAGTACTTC	CASSPTQGSPYEQYF
TRBV18	TRBD2	TRBJ2-1	NA	TGTGCCAGCTCACCACCGAACGCTAGCGGGAGGATGCATGAGCAGTTCTTC	CASSPPNASGRMHEQFF
TRBV10-3	TRBD2	TRBJ2-1	NA	TGTGCCATCGGGACTAGCGGGAACAATGAGCAGTTCTTC	CAIGTSGNNEQFF
TRBV11-2	NA	TRBJ2-2	NA	TGTGCCAGCAGTCCGACAGGGAACACCGGGGAGCTGTTTTTT	CASSPTGNTGELFF
TRBV7-6	TRBD1	TRBJ1-5	once	TGTGCCAGCAGCCAGGGGGCAGGGGTTAAGAATCAGCCCCAGCATTTT	CASSQGAGVKNQPQHF
TRBV27	TRBD2	TRBJ2-1	NA	TGTGCCAGCAGGTGGCTAGCGGGAGGAGGGACCTACAATGAGCAGTTCTTC	CASRWLAGGGTYNEQFF
TRBV5-1	TRBD1	TRBJ1-1	NA	TGCGCCAGCAGCTTCGAAGTGGGACAGGGGTTGGGGAACACTGAAGCTTTCTTT	CASSFEVGQGLGNTEAFF
TRBV11-2	NA	TRBJ1-3	NA	TGTGCCAGCAGCTTACACAGGGAATTTGGAAACACCATATATTTT	CASSLHREFGNTIYF
TRBV10-3	NA	TRBJ2-1	NA	TGTGCCATCAGTGAGCGGGAGAGATCCTACAATGAGCAGTTCTTC	CAISERERSYNEQFF
TRBV18	NA	TRBJ1-5	once	TGTGCCAGCTCAGCGGGGAGGGATCAGCCCCAGCATTTT	CASSAGRDQPQHF
TRBV7-9	TRBD1	TRBJ2-4	NA	TGTGCCAGCAGTAGAGACCACAGGGGGCCTACCCTAGCCAAAAACATTCAGTACTTC	CASSRDHRGPTLAKNIQYF
TRBV7-6	TRBD2	TRBJ2-1	NA	TGTGCCAGCAGCTTAGTTTGGCGGCGGGAGGGTACCTACAATGAGCAGTTCTTC	CASSLVWRREGTYNEQFF
TRBV18	NA	TRBJ2-1	NA	TGTGCCAGCTCACCACTCGCGCCCGGTGTCAATGAGCAGTTCTTC	CASSPLAPGVNEQFF
TRBV19	TRBD2	TRBJ2-6	NA	TGTGCCAGTACCTCGGGGGGGCCTGGGGCCAACGTCCTGACTTTC	CASTSGGPGANVLTF
TRBV10-3	NA	TRBJ1-5	NA	TGTGCCATCAGTGAGACACGGACAGTTACTAGCAATCAGCCCCAGCATTTT	CAISETRTVTSNQPQHF
TRBV15	NA	TRBJ2-3	NA	TGTGCCACCAGCCCCAGTTCCAAGGATACGCAGTATTTT	CATSPSSKDTQYF
TRBV7-8	NA	TRBJ2-1	NA	TGTGCCAGCAGCTCCCGGTGGTCCAATGAGCAGTTCTTC	CASSSRWSNEQFF
TRBV2	TRBD2	TRBJ2-3	NA	TGTGCCAGCAGAACCACCGGGACTAGCGGGGGTAGCACAGATACGCAGTATTTT	CASRTTGTSGGSTDTQYF
TRBV27	NA	TRBJ2-1	few	TGTGCCAGCAGTTTAGCAGGGAGGAGGAATGAGCAGTTCTTC	CASSLAGRRNEQFF
TRBV30	NA	TRBJ1-2	NA	TGTGCCTGGAGTGTATCTTCGGTCTATGGCTACACCTTC	CAWSVSSVYGYTF
TRBV7-2	NA	TRBJ2-5	NA	TGTGCCAGCAGCTTAGGGGGGGTTAATAAAGAGACCCAGTACTTC	CASSLGGVNKETQYF
TRBV19	TRBD2	TRBJ2-1	NA	TGTGCCAGTAGTAAAGCGGGAGGGCCGAAAGGCAATGAGCAGTTCTTC	CASSKAGGPKGNEQFF
TRBV7-9	TRBD1	TRBJ2-2	NA	TGTGCCAGCAGTCCTAAGGGGGCGATGAACACCGGGGAGCTGTTTTTT	CASSPKGAMNTGELFF
TRBV5-1	NA	TRBJ2-1	once	TGCGCCAGCAGCTTGGTTGGCGGGTACAATGAGCAGTTCTTC	CASSLVGGYNEQFF
TRBV11-2	NA	TRBJ2-1	NA	TGTGCCAGCAGCAGACTTCAGGGGCGGAATGAGCAGTTCTTC	CASSRLQGRNEQFF
TRBV7-9	TRBD1	TRBJ1-2	few	TGTGCCAGCAGCCCTGGGACAGTGGTGCTTCGCTACACCTTC	CASSPGTVVLRYTF
TRBV18	NA	TRBJ1-3	NA	TGTGCCAGCTCCACTGACTCTGGAAACACCATATATTTT	CASSTDSGNTIYF
TRBV24-1	TRBD2	TRBJ2-2	NA	TGTGCCACCGGACTAGCGGGGGGGACCGGGGAGCTGTTTTTT	CATGLAGGTGELFF